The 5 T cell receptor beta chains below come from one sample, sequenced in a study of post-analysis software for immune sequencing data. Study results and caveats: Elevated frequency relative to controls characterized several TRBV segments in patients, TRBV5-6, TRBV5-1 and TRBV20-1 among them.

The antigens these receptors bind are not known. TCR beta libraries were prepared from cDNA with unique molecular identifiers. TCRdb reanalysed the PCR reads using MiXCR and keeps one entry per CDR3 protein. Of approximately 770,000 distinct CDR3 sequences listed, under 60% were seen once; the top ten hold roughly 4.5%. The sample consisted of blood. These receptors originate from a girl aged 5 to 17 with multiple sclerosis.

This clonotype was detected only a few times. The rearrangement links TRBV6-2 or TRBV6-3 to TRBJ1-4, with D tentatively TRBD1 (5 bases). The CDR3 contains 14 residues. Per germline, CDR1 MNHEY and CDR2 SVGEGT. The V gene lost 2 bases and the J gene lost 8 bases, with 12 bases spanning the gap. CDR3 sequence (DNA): TGTGCCAGCAGTTACCCCTCGGGACGGGAAAAACTGTTTTTT. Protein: CASSYPSGREKLFF.

The CDR3 sequence is CASSLGTVTSTDTQYF. In DNA form, the CDR3 reads TGTGCCAGCAGCTTGGGGACTGTAACCAGCACAGATACGCAGTATTTT. The chain has TRBV7-6 and TRBJ2-3; tentative D call: TRBD2 (6 bases). Germline CDR1 reads SGHVS; CDR2 reads FNYEAQ. V lost 3 bases and J lost 0, with 13 bases in between. The CDR3 totals 16 residues.

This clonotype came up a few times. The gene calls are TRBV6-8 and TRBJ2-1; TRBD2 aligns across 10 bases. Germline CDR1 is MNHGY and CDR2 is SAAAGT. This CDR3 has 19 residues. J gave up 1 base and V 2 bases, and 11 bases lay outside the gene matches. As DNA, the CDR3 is TGTGCCAGCAGTTACCCCCGATGTAGCGGGGGGAGTTCCTACAATGAGCAGTTCTTC. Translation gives CASSYPRCSGGSSYNEQFF.

CDR3 DNA: TGTGCCAGCAGCTCTGGCGGGAGAGGCGAGCAGTACTTC. Protein: CASSSGGRGEQYF. The V gene is TRBV7-9, the J gene TRBJ2-4, with 7 bases identical to TRBD2. The J call may be mistaken, given a closer DNA end match to TRBJ2-7. The CDR3 has 13 residues. CDR1 is SEHNR, CDR2 FQNEAQ, per germline (reference sequence).

CDR3 protein: CATNGGGSTDTQYF. Here the CDR3 DNA reads TGTGCCACCAATGGGGGAGGGTCCACAGATACGCAGTATTTT. The V call is TRBV24-1, the J call TRBJ2-3; 7 bases match TRBD2. The junction had 6 bases not matched to a gene; V was cut back by 8 bases and J by 2 bases. CDR3 size: 14 residues. The germline V gene encodes CDR1 KGHDR and CDR2 SFDVKD.